One sample yielded the 23 T cell receptor beta chains listed below, sequenced in a study of identical twins. TCRdb processed the 5' RACE reads anew with MiXCR; each CDR3 protein has one entry. The repertoire consists of more than 1.5 million distinct CDR3 sequences, with 32% occurring once and the leading ten covering around 0.3%. The specimen was cord blood. These receptors came from a newborn girl in good health.

This clonotype was seen more than once but under ten times. The chain links TRBV20-1 to TRBJ2-7; D gene unclear. The germline V gene encodes CDR1 DFQATT and CDR2 SNEGSKA (reference sequence). V gave up 3 bases and J gave up 0 bases, with 12 bases separating them. This CDR3 spans 14 amino acids. The CDR3 region is CSASPALDSYEQYF. The CDR3 DNA reads TGCAGTGCTAGCCCGGCGTTGGACTCCTACGAGCAGTACTTC.

The gene calls are TRBV25-1 and TRBJ1-6; TRBD1 matches 9 bases. The CDR3 length is 16 residues. After removal of 0 bases from V and 5 bases from J, the junction contained 2 bases not matched to a gene. Germline V gene lookup returns CDR1 MGHDK and CDR2 SYGVNS. CDR3 coding DNA: TGTGCCAGCAGTGAATACGGGGACAGGGATAATTCACCCCTCCACTTT. Translating it yields CASSEYGDRDNSPLHF.

The genes are TRBV21-1 and TRBJ1-2; TRBD1 reflects the table's D call only, with no check against the DNA. TRBV21-1 is a pseudogene segment. CDR3 length: 14 residues. The CDR3 nucleotides read TGTGCCAGCAGCAGACCGACAGCCTACTATGGCTACACCTTC. It translates to CASSRPTAYYGYTF.

This clonotype showed up just a few times. The chain couples TRBV27 to TRBJ2-3, with D unclear. Trimming left V 5 bases short and J 2 bases short, with 8 bases between. This CDR3 is built from 13 residues. Germline V lookup: CDR1 MNHEY, CDR2 SMNVEV (reference sequence). The CDR3 DNA is TGTGCCAGCAGTCCCTATGACACAGATACGCAGTATTTT. This sequence encodes CASSPYDTDTQYF.

CDR3 nucleotides: TGTGCCATAACCAGTGGGACTGAAGCTTTCTTT. Translating gives CAITSGTEAFF. The rearrangement joins TRBV3-1 to TRBJ1-1, with D unclear. The ends were cut back, 10 bases at V and 5 bases at J, with 11 bases in the middle. This CDR3 contains 11 residues. The germline V gene encodes CDR1 LGHDT and CDR2 YNNKEL (reference sequence).

This clonotype was counted a few times. The chain couples TRBV20-1 to TRBJ2-7, with D tentatively TRBD1 (6 bases). The CDR3 covers 13 residues. The V end lost 5 bases, the J end lost 0 bases, and 11 bases lay between the germline ends. CDR1 is DFQATT, CDR2 SNEGSKA, per germline (reference sequence). CDR3 in amino acids: CSAATGPSYEQYF. The CDR3 DNA is TGCAGTGCTGCCACAGGGCCCTCCTACGAGCAGTACTTC.

This clonotype was seen a handful of times. The chain has TRBV7-8 and TRBJ1-2, with TRBD1 matching over 11 bases. CDR1 and CDR2 (germline): SGHVS, FQNEAQ. The length of the CDR3 is 14 residues. V shed 1 base, J shed 7 bases, and the junction held 2 bases outside the gene matches. The CDR3 protein is CASSLEGQGVGYTF. CDR3 bases: TGTGCCAGCAGCTTAGAGGGACAGGGGGTTGGCTACACCTTC.

The chain joins TRBV4-1 to TRBJ2-1; D is uncertain. The CDR3 has 12 residues. Looked up from germline, CDR1 is MGHRA and CDR2 is YSYEKL. CDR3 sequence reads: CACQGRVGEQFF. CDR3 nucleotides: TGCGCGTGTCAAGGGCGCGTGGGTGAGCAGTTCTTC.

This clonotype was seen many times. The chain carries TRBV4-2 and TRBJ2-1, with 9 bases matching TRBD2. The CDR3 loop spans 16 amino acids. Germline CDR1 reads LGHNA; CDR2 reads YNFKEQ. V shed 0 bases and J 4 bases; nucleotides not matched to a gene: 4. CDR3 coding DNA: TGTGCCAGCAGCCAAGACTTGACTAGCGGATACAATGAGCAGTTCTTC. Translation gives CASSQDLTSGYNEQFF.

The chain joins TRBV6-1 to TRBJ2-1, with TRBD2 as a possible D gene (5 bases). The CDR3 loop spans 14 amino acids. V lost 6 bases and J 6 bases, leaving 15 bases between the germline ends. The germline V gene encodes CDR1 MNHNS and CDR2 SASEGT. CDR3 bases: TGTGCCAGCAGGTTCCTGGGGAGAGGCAATGAGCAGTTCTTC. It encodes CASRFLGRGNEQFF.

This chain connects TRBV20-1 to TRBJ1-4; TRBD1 agrees at 10 bases. The CDR3 spans 14 residues. Trimming cost V 4 bases and J 8 bases; bases outside gene matches: 7. The germline V gene encodes CDR1 DFQATT and CDR2 SNEGSKA (reference sequence). CDR3: CSAIPGTGVEKLFF. The DNA of the CDR3 is TGCAGTGCTATTCCCGGGACAGGGGTCGAAAAACTGTTTTTT.

This sequence joins TRBV9 and TRBJ2-3; 10 bases line up with TRBD2. The CDR3 is made up of 17 amino acids. Germline CDR1 reads SGDLS; CDR2 reads YYNGEE. J lost 2 bases, V lost 0 bases, and 6 bases had no gene match. CDR3 sequence reads: CASSVDGLAGVTDTQYF. Written as DNA, the CDR3 is TGTGCCAGCAGCGTAGACGGGCTAGCGGGAGTCACAGATACGCAGTATTTT.

The chain uses TRBV5-5 and TRBJ1-6, with TRBD1 matching 8 bases. Germline loops: CDR1 SGHKS, CDR2 YYEKEE (reference sequence). The CDR3 is 15 residues long. V shed 2 bases, J shed 6 bases, and the junction held 4 bases outside the gene matches. The CDR3 spells CASSFRGQVNSPLHF. CDR3 coding DNA: TGTGCCAGCAGCTTCCGGGGACAGGTTAATTCACCCCTCCACTTT.

This clonotype has a handful of counts. V usage is TRBV19 and J usage is TRBJ1-6, with 8 positions matching TRBD1. Germline lookup yields CDR1 LNHDA and CDR2 SQIVND (reference sequence). Trimming removed 7 bases from V and 9 bases from J; junction bases left unmatched: 8. This CDR3 has 14 amino acids. The CDR3 nucleotides read TGTGCCAGTACCCTCCAAACAGGGGGTTCACCCCTCCACTTT. Its translation: CASTLQTGGSPLHF.

Regarding this clonotype: Since a much larger clone is just one base distant, this may be a read error. The gene calls are TRBV29-1 and TRBJ2-1, with no clear D. Germline CDR1 is SQVTM and CDR2 is ANQGSEA. The CDR3 is made up of 14 amino acids. Trimming pared 3 bases from V and 13 bases from J, leaving 22 bases between. The CDR3 nucleotides are TGCAGCGTTGAGAGCGAGGCTGCAGAAGAGACCCAGTTCTTC. This translates into CSVESEAAEETQFF.

The V call is TRBV5-8, the J call TRBJ2-1; 13 bases align to TRBD2. This CDR3 comprises 18 residues. V trimming: 4 bases; J trimming: 0 bases; junction bases outside the gene matches: 7. In germline, CDR1 is SGHTS, CDR2 YDEGEE. CDR3 nucleotide sequence: TGTGCCAGCAGCCCTGGACTAGCGGGAGTGAGCTCCTACAATGAGCAGTTCTTC. It yields the protein CASSPGLAGVSSYNEQFF.

This clonotype has more than one count but fewer than ten. This rearrangement joins TRBV7-2 to TRBJ2-3; 7 bases match TRBD2. Per the germline V gene, CDR1 is SGHTA and CDR2 is FQGNSA. This CDR3 has 19 residues. The V gene end was trimmed by 1 base and the J gene end by 0 bases; junction bases not matched to a gene: 13. Here the CDR3 DNA reads TGTGCCAGCAGCTTAGTTAACGCGGGAGCCCCCTTTAGCACAGATACGCAGTATTTT. This translates into CASSLVNAGAPFSTDTQYF.

This clonotype was counted a few times. The chain has TRBV20-1 and TRBJ2-1, with TRBD2 matching over 12 bases. The germline V gene encodes CDR1 DFQATT and CDR2 SNEGSKA (reference sequence). The CDR3 is 14 amino acids. With V trimmed by 4 bases and J by 8 bases, 6 bases remained unmatched. CDR3 residues: CSATSGRAIDEQFF. The CDR3 nucleotides read TGCAGTGCTACTAGCGGGAGGGCCATCGATGAGCAGTTCTTC.

The chain carries TRBV25-1 and TRBJ2-5, with 11 positions matching TRBD2. The CDR3 contains 17 residues. CDR1 is MGHDK and CDR2 is SYGVNS in the germline V gene. V lost 1 base to trimming and J lost 2 bases; unmatched junction nucleotides: 6. CDR3 amino acids: CASSESRLAGLQETQYF. For the CDR3, the DNA is TGTGCCAGCAGTGAATCTCGACTAGCGGGGTTACAAGAGACCCAGTACTTC.

This clonotype was seen a few times. The chain uses TRBV5-5 and TRBJ1-4; D is ambiguous. Germline values: CDR1 SGHKS, CDR2 YYEKEE (reference sequence). The CDR3 length is 15 residues. V shed 2 bases and J shed 4 bases, with 12 bases lying between them. Here the CDR3 reads CASSLSVVLNEKLFF. In DNA form, the CDR3 reads TGTGCCAGCAGCTTAAGTGTTGTGCTTAATGAAAAACTGTTTTTT.

Regarding this clonotype: It may be a read error: a sequence one base away is much more abundant. The rearrangement links TRBV28 to TRBJ2-1, with TRBD1 as a possible D gene (5 bases). CDR1 and CDR2 (germline): MDHEN, SYDVKM. CDR3 length: 14 amino acids. The V and J ends lost 6 bases and 13 bases respectively, with 22 bases between them. DNA of the CDR3: TGTGCCAGCAGGCGACCCCAGGGTTCAGAGACCCAGTTCTTC. Protein product: CASRRPQGSETQFF.

Concerning this clonotype: At one of its ends the junction is not consistent with the germline gene, which may arise from a read error. The rearrangement joins TRBV7-9 to TRBJ1-1; the D is unclear. Germline CDR1 is SEHNR and CDR2 is FQNEAQ (reference sequence). The length of the CDR3 is 13 residues. Here the CDR3 reads CAGSLGMNTEAFF. Here the CDR3 DNA reads TGTGCCGGCAGCTTAGGTATGAACACTGAAGCTTTCTTT.

In this sample, this clonotype turned up many times. The J gene is TRBJ2-4, the V gene TRBV12-3 or TRBV12-4; 7 nucleotides align to TRBD1. The CDR3 sequence is 13 residues long. Trimming removed 6 bases from V and 6 bases from J; junction bases left unmatched: 5. The CDR3 bases are TGTGCCAGCAGCAGACAGGGAAGAAACATTCAGTACTTC. Encoded protein: CASSRQGRNIQYF.